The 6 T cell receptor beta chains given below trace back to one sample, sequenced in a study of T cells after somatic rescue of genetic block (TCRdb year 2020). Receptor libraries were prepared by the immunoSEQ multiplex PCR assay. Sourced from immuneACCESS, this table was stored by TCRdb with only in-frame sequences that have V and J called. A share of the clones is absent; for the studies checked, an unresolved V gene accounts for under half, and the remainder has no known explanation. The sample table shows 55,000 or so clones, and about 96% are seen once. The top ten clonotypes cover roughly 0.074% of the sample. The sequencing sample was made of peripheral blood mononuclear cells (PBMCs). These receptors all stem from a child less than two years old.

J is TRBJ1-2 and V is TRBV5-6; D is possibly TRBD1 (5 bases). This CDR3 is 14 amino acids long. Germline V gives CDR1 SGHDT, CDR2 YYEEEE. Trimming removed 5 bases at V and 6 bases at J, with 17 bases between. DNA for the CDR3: TGTGCCAGCAGTTTCCCCGGGGCGCGAAATGGCTACACCTTC. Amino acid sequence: CASSFPGARNGYTF.

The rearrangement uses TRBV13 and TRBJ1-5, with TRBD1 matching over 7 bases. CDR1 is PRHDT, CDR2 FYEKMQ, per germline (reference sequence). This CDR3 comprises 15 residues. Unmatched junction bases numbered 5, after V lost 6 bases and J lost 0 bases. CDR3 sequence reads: CASRRDRDSNQPQHF. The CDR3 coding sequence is TGTGCCAGCAGGAGGGACAGAGATAGCAATCAGCCCCAGCATTTT.

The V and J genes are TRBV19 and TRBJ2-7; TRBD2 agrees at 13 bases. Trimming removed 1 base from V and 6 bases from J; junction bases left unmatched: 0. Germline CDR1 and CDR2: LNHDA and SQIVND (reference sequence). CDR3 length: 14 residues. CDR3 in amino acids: CASSIGTSGSEQYF. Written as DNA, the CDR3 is TGTGCCAGTAGTATAGGGACTAGCGGGAGCGAGCAGTACTTC.

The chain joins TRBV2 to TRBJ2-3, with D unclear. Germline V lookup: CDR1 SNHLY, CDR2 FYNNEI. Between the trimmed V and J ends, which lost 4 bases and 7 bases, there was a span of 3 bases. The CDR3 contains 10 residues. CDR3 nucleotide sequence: TGTGCCAGCAGTGTACATACGCAGTATTTT. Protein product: CASSVHTQYF.

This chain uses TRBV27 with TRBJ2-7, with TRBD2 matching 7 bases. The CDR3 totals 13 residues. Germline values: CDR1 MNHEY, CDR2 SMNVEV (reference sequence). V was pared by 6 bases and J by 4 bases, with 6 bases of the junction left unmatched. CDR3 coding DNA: TGTGCCAGCAGAGGATGGCGGGAGTACGAGCAGTACTTC. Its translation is CASRGWREYEQYF.

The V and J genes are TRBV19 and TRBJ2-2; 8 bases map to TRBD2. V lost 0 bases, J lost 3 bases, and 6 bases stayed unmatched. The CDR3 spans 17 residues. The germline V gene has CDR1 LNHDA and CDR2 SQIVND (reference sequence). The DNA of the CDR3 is TGTGCCAGTAGTATAGATCGGCGGGGGGCCCACACCGGGGAGCTGTTTTTT. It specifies CASSIDRRGAHTGELFF.